Following are 11 T cell receptor beta chains from one sample sequenced in a study of OX40 agonist ivuxolimab in advanced cancers. The library relied on the immunoSEQ multiplex PCR assay. TCRdb stores this immuneACCESS table with in-frame sequences only. Part of the clones is absent; in the studies checked, under half of the shortfall reflects unresolved V genes, and no reason is known for the rest. This sample is represented by more than 60,000 clones; roughly 76% of them were singletons. Clones ranked in the top ten supply about 1.6% of the sample. Sample: CD4+ or CD8+ T cells sorted from blood, taken in a trial of the OX40 agonist ivuxolimab. The receptors were gathered from an adult with an advanced solid tumor such as melanoma, head and neck, liver or kidney cancer.

This chain links TRBV7-2 with TRBJ2-2; D not resolved. The CDR3 extends over 13 amino acids. The V end was cut by 0 bases, the J end by 7 bases, with 6 bases between. Germline values: CDR1 SGHTA, CDR2 FQGNSA. The DNA for the CDR3 is TGTGCCAGCAGCTTAGCGGGTGGCGGGGAGCTGTTTTTT. Protein: CASSLAGGGELFF.

The gene calls are TRBV5-6 and TRBJ2-1; 7 bases are a match to TRBD1. V gave up 4 bases and J gave up 0 bases; unmatched junction bases: 10. Per germline, CDR1 SGHDT and CDR2 YYEEEE. The length of the CDR3 is 17 residues. Here the CDR3 DNA reads TGTGCCAGCAGCCAGTACTTAGGACAGGACTCCTACAATGAGCAGTTCTTC. Translating it yields CASSQYLGQDSYNEQFF. Filled out from reference TRBV5-6 and TRBJ2-1, the complete variable domain reads DAGVTQSPTHLIKTRGQQVTLRCSPKSGHDTVSWYQQALGQGPQFIFQYYEEEERQRGNFPDRFSGHQFPNYSSELNVNALLLGDSALYLCASSQYLGQDSYNEQFFGPGTRLTVL.

The chain couples TRBV7-3 to TRBJ2-7; the D gene is possibly TRBD1 (6 bases). The V and J ends lost 2 bases and 5 bases respectively, with 10 bases between them. CDR1 SGHTA and CDR2 FQGTGA come from the germline V gene. The CDR3 sequence is 13 residues long. CDR3 coding DNA: TGTGCCAGCAGCTTAGGGCAGGGGAACGAGCAGTACTTC. It codes for CASSLGQGNEQYF.

Comment on this clone: At one end, the junction sequence differs from germline, possibly due to a read error. This chain joins TRBV5-1 and TRBJ1-1; 7 bases align to TRBD1. The CDR3 sequence is 16 residues long. CDR1 and CDR2 (germline): SGHRS, YFSETQ. This CDR3 is CASSLFDTGVNTEAFF. In DNA form, the CDR3 reads TGCGCCAGCAGCTTGTTTGATACAGGGGTGAATACTGAAGCTTTCTTT.

The CDR3 spells CASSPRTGTNEKLFF. The CDR3, as DNA: TGCGCCAGCAGCCCTCGGACAGGGACTAATGAAAAACTGTTTTTT. The V gene is TRBV5-1, the J gene TRBJ1-4, with 8 bases that match TRBD1. The germline V gene encodes CDR1 SGHRS and CDR2 YFSETQ. There are 15 residues in the CDR3. The J segment lost 2 bases and the V segment lost 4 bases, leaving 4 bases of the junction unmatched.

This clone occurred a few times. The rearrangement uses TRBV10-3 and TRBJ2-7, with 11 bases lining up with TRBD1. This CDR3 contains 13 residues. J was trimmed by 4 bases and V by 10 bases; bases with no gene match: 6. CDR1 ENHRY and CDR2 SYGVKD come from the germline V gene. The CDR3 protein is CATAGTGGYEQYF. CDR3 nucleotide sequence: TGTGCCACAGCCGGGACAGGGGGATACGAGCAGTACTTC.

The rearrangement joins TRBV28 to TRBJ2-7, with 9 bases lining up with TRBD2. The ends lost 1 base at V and 7 bases at J; junction bases unmatched: 11. CDR1 is MDHEN, CDR2 SYDVKM, per germline. The CDR3 extends over 16 amino acids. The CDR3, as DNA: TGTGCCAGCAGTTTATTAGCGGGAGCCCTGGGGGGGGAGCAGTACTTC. Translating it yields CASSLLAGALGGEQYF.

The chain combines TRBV7-3 with TRBJ2-1; D call uncertain. CDR3 size: 13 residues. CDR1 SGHTA and CDR2 FQGTGA come from the germline V gene. The V end was cut by 2 bases, the J end by 8 bases, with 10 bases between. The CDR3 protein is CASSLGHVDEQFF. The DNA for the CDR3 is TGTGCCAGCAGCTTAGGGCACGTCGATGAGCAGTTCTTC.

The genes are TRBV27 and TRBJ2-7; 9 bases agree with TRBD2. Germline loops: CDR1 MNHEY, CDR2 SMNVEV (reference sequence). V lost 4 bases, J lost 3 bases, and 10 bases stayed unmatched. The CDR3 length is 16 residues. The chain's CDR3 is CASSSRASGTLYEQYF. The CDR3, as DNA: TGTGCCAGCAGTTCCCGGGCTAGCGGGACGCTCTACGAGCAGTACTTC.

The chain links TRBV2 to TRBJ1-1; TRBD1 matches 7 bases. The CDR3 is made up of 13 amino acids. Trimming at V came to 8 bases and at J to 5 bases, leaving 8 bases not matched to a gene. The germline gives CDR1 SNHLY, CDR2 FYNNEI. The DNA for the CDR3 is TGTGCCAGCGAGTACGAACAGGGGACTGAAGCTTTCTTT. It specifies CASEYEQGTEAFF.

The chain combines TRBV27 with TRBJ2-7; 8 nucleotides align to TRBD2. Germline V gene lookup returns CDR1 MNHEY and CDR2 SMNVEV (reference sequence). The J segment lost 0 bases and the V segment lost 6 bases, leaving 13 bases of the junction unmatched. The CDR3 sequence is 17 residues long. This chain's CDR3 is CASRPGKGLDISYEQYF. The CDR3 nucleotides read TGTGCCAGCAGGCCTGGAAAGGGACTAGATATCTCCTACGAGCAGTACTTC.